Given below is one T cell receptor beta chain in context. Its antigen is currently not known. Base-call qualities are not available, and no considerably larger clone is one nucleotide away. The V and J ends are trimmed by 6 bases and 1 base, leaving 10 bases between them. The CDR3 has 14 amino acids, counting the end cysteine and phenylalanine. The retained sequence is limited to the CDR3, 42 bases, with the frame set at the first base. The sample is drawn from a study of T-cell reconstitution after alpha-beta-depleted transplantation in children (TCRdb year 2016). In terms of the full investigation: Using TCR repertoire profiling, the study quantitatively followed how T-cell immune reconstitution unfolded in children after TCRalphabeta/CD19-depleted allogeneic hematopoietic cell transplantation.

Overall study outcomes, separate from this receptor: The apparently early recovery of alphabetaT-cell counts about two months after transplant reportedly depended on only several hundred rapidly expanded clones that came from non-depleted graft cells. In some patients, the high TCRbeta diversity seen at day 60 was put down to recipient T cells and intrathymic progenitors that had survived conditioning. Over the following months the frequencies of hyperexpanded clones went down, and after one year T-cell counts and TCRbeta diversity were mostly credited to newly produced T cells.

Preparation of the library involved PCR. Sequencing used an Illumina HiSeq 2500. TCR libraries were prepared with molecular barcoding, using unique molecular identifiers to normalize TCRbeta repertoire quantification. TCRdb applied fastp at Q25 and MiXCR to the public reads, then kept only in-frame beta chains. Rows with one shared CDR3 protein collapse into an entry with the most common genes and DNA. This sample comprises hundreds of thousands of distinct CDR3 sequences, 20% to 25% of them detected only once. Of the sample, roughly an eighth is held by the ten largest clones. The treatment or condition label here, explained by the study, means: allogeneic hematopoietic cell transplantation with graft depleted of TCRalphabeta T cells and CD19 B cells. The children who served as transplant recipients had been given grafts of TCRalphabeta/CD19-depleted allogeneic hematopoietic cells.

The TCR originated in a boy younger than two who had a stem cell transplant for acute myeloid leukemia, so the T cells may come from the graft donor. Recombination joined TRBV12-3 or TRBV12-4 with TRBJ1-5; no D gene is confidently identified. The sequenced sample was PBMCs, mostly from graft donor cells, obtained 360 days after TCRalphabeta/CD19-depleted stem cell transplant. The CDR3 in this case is CASSRMGSNQPQHF. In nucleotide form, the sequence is TGTGCCAGCAGCCGAATGGGGAGCAATCAGCCCCAGCATTTT.